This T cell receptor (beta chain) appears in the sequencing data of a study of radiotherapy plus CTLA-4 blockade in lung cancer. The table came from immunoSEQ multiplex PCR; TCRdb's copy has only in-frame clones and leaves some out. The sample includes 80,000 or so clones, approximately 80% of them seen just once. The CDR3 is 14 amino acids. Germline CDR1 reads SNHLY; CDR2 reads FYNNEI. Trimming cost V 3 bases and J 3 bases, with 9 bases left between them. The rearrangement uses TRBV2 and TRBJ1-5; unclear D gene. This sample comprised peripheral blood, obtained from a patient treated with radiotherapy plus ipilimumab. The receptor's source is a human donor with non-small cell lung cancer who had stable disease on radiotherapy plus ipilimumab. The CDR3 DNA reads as TGTGCCAGCAGTGAGGGAAGGGTCAATCAGCCCCAGCATTTT. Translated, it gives CASSEGRVNQPQHF.